This T cell receptor beta chain was sequenced during a study of T cells in women clearing cervical HPV infection (dated by TCRdb to the late 2010s). Broadly, across the study: The cases were about 23 women with histologically confirmed HPV16-related CIN3 or worse, and 2 of those women had invasive cancers. The 25 or so controls were women who cleared a single incident HPV16 infection within 12 months without developing precancer or cancer. Case blood was taken at the visit when the lesion was first identified, whereas control blood was taken when infection was no longer detected. Among cases, blood sampling came a median of approximately 150 days after lesion detection, with an interquartile range of about 85 to 220 days. HLA typing was available for only a few women, so HLA type could not be excluded as a confounder. Nested within Costa Rica's Guanacaste HPV Natural History Study, an exploratory proof-of-principle case-control study compared TCR repertoires across cervical HPV16 outcomes. Cases were matched to controls by age within five years and by the year the sample was collected. Cases had a median age of almost 35 years compared with approximately 40 for controls, and baseline characteristics showed no significant differences between the groups. In the parent cohort, more than 8,500 women aged 18 or older were enrolled in Guanacaste, Costa Rica, during about 1993 to 1995 and then followed for under 9 years. As quality controls, five blinded duplicates were added to each group, bringing the total to roughly 60 samples made up of around 50 participants and around 10 replicates.

Concerning this clone itself: Its antigen is currently not known. The read ends 3 residues before the CDR3 terminus; that terminus is restored from the germline J gene.

Points the paper makes about the study in general: Lower TRBV6-7 relative abundance was observed in cases than in controls (around 0.1% versus 0.15%; Bonferroni P = 0.0008). Across sequencing depths, CIN3+ cases showed significantly higher TCR repertoire richness than controls, but evenness did not differ between the groups. Because the number of T cells per sample was unknown, the richness differences could reflect varying T-cell content rather than repertoire biology. Random forest classifiers that combined richness and V gene abundances separated cases from controls with an estimated AUC of about 0.8. The cross-sectional design could not show whether associations preceded infection or resulted from it; effector/memory subsets and HPV-specific T cells were not isolated.

The immunoSEQ assay used multiplex PCR to amplify TCR beta CDR3 regions from an average of roughly 1,200 ng of genomic DNA per sample. The assay corrected primer bias using a complete synthetic TCR repertoire to establish an amplification baseline. The amplicons were sequenced on the Illumina platform. Per the authors' processing: Error correction of the sequences involved clustering with frequency ratios plus a modified nearest-neighbor algorithm, after which the sequences were analyzed in the immunoSEQ Analyzer using IMGT gene definitions. At each rarefaction depth, TCR richness and evenness were averaged across 20 rarefaction repeats, and any sample with fewer sequences than the depth was left out. V, D and J gene relative abundances were compared between groups with Wilcoxon rank sum tests, applying FDR correction. Blinded duplicates gave an intraclass correlation of 95% to 97% for TCR richness and an average of roughly 76% across some 62 gene segments. Here the immuneACCESS table is served through TCRdb, limited to in-frame sequences with V and J called. Missing clones are a known gap in these copies; in checked studies unresolved V genes cover under half, and the rest lacks a known reason. That table supplies the V and J calls and clone size; D and trimming were determined from the DNA. The sample's table lists a count of approximately 40,000 clones. The ten largest clonotypes hold 7.6% of the sample.

Taken from the germline V gene (reference sequence), the CDR1 and CDR2 loops are DFQATT and SNEGSKA. From cysteine to phenylalanine, the CDR3 is 15 amino acids long. The 36 bases shown cover part of the CDR3, and their frame starts at base 1. V is cut back by 0 bases and J by 3 bases, with 2 bases in the junction unmatched. Every participant had a single incident cervical HPV16 infection, and women with prevalent HPV16 infections were excluded. Cervical HPV DNA was detected with MY09/MY11 PCR, and genotyping was done by dot-blot hybridization. Roughly 15 mL of heparinized blood were centrifuged, and the buffy coat was aliquoted, frozen at -30°C, then stored at -80°C. Genomic DNA was extracted from buffy coat specimens using QIAGEN kits.

The sequenced sample consisted of blood buffy coat. This sequence was found in a woman between 18 and 75 years old with a cervical HPV16 infection that either progressed to CIN3+ or cleared (not recorded which). Here the chain combines TRBV20-1 and TRBJ2-5, and TRBD2 aligns with 12 junction nucleotides. CDR3 bases read: TGCAGTGCTAGAGATTCTAGCGGGAGGGAAGAGACC. Translation gives CSARDSSGREET. The whole CDR3 is CSARDSSGREETQYF.